The source of this TCR beta chain is a study of T-cell reconstitution after alpha-beta-depleted transplantation in children. This clonotype was recorded a few times. TCRbeta library construction was performed incorporating unique molecular identifiers. Via MiXCR, TCRdb re-called the PCR reads, giving one row per CDR3 protein. Of approximately 520,000 distinct CDR3 sequences listed, over 10% are singletons. Sequencing used PBMCs, mostly from graft donor cells, obtained 180 days after TCRalphabeta/CD19-depleted stem cell transplant. This TCR came from a female patient aged 2-15 years who had a stem cell transplant for aplastic anemia, so the T cells may come from the graft donor.

The CDR3 region is CASSQGDWIYNEQFF. The CDR3 DNA reads TGTGCCAGCAGCCAAGGGGACTGGATCTACAATGAGCAGTTCTTC. The chain has TRBV3-1 and TRBJ2-1, with a weak D call TRBD2 (6 bases). Trimming took 1 base from V and 3 from J, leaving 10 bases between them. The germline CDR1 and CDR2 sequences are LGHDT and YNNKEL (reference sequence). The CDR3 has 15 residues.